This entry features one T cell receptor beta chain sequence. What it binds is unknown. With a J-beta primer mix and a sample-barcoded 5' primer, a second PCR ran roughly 6 to 11 cycles. Per sample, CDR3-containing paired-end reads numbered at least 2.5 million. From the 5' RACE reads, TCRdb called clonotypes with MiXCR, one entry per CDR3 protein. Of over 1,500,000 distinct CDR3 sequences listed, roughly two fifths are singletons. The entry originates in a study of blood T cells in healthy people across ages. Overall study results and limits: A strong correlation was seen between TCR beta diversity and naive T cell percentage.

No fewer than 5.5 micrograms of total RNA were isolated from every sample. CDR1 is SGDLS, CDR2 YYNGEE, per germline. The CDR3 loop spans 13 amino acids. The germline V and J ends were trimmed by 0 bases and 4 bases, with 5 bases remaining between them. The sequence was obtained from a human donor in good health. The V call is TRBV9, the J call TRBJ1-5; D is unclear. Sequenced input: blood. In DNA form, the CDR3 reads TGTGCCAGCAGCGTAGACCAGAATCAGCCCCAGCATTTT. Amino acid sequence: CASSVDQNQPQHF.